The 10 T cell receptor beta chains below were found in one sample sequenced in a study of shared clonotypes between healthy human individuals. The table came from immunoSEQ multiplex PCR; TCRdb's copy has only in-frame clones and leaves some out. The data contain fewer than 1.8 million clones, around 98.5% of them singletons. Source material: naive CD4+ T cells sorted from blood. Subset defined: CD45RA+ positively selected. These receptors were taken from a man aged 30-40 years in good health.

Notes on this clone: Within the sample, other DNA sequences also encode this same CDR3. The chain has TRBV11-2 and TRBJ2-3; TRBD2 matches at 10 bases. Germline V gives CDR1 SGHAT, CDR2 FQNNGV. CDR3 length: 15 amino acids. V gave up 5 bases and J gave up 4 bases; unmatched junction bases: 6. The CDR3 spells CASSLAGAPPDTQYF. The CDR3 DNA sequence: TGTGCCAGCAGCCTAGCGGGAGCCCCCCCAGATACGCAGTATTTT.

The chain uses TRBV7-2 and TRBJ2-3; 7 bases align to TRBD1. CDR3 length: 15 amino acids. Germline CDR1 reads SGHTA; CDR2 reads FQGNSA. Losses at the gene ends were 0 bases for V and 10 bases for J; bases not matched to a gene: 10. The CDR3 nucleotides are TGTGCCAGCAGCTTAGCCGGGACAGTTTCAGGGTCGCAGTATTTT. Protein sequence: CASSLAGTVSGSQYF.

The V and J genes are TRBV6-6 and TRBJ1-2; D not resolved. From germline, CDR1 is MNHNY and CDR2 SVGAGI (reference sequence). This CDR3 is built from 14 residues. V was clipped by 4 bases and J by 8 bases, with 17 bases between them. DNA of the CDR3: TGTGCCAGCAGTTTACCGTCATCACTTGGAGGCTACACCTTC. Protein sequence: CASSLPSSLGGYTF.

The genes are TRBV5-4 and TRBJ1-1; D might be TRBD1 (5 bases). Germline V gene lookup returns CDR1 SGHNT and CDR2 YYREEE (reference sequence). Trimming took off 3 bases at V and 11 bases at J, with 17 bases between the two ends. The CDR3 loop spans 13 amino acids. Here the CDR3 reads CASSSLGGNQAFF. The CDR3 DNA is TGTGCCAGCAGCTCCCTCGGGGGAAATCAGGCTTTCTTT. Using reference TRBV5-4 and TRBJ1-1 for the parts outside the CDR3, the full variable domain is ETGVTQSPTHLIKTRGQQVTLRCSSQSGHNTVSWYQQALGQGPQFIFQYYREEENGRGNFPPRFSGLQFPNYSSELNVNALELDDSALYLCASSSLGGNQAFFGQGTRLTVV.

As for this clone: Additional DNA sequences in this sample encode the identical CDR3. The chain uses TRBV7-2 and TRBJ2-1, with 7 positions matching TRBD2. Per the germline V gene, CDR1 is SGHTA and CDR2 is FQGNSA. This CDR3 is 16 amino acids long. The J segment lost 4 bases and the V segment lost 1 base, leaving 7 bases of the junction unmatched. CDR3 in amino acids: CASSLGPAGSYNEQFF. The CDR3 bases are TGTGCCAGCAGCTTAGGTCCAGCGGGATCTTACAATGAGCAGTTCTTC.

To note about this clone: Other DNA sequences in this specimen translate into the identical CDR3. The V and J genes are TRBV5-1 and TRBJ2-7; D may be TRBD2 (5 bases). V was clipped by 0 bases and J by 2 bases, with 9 bases between them. The CDR3 totals 14 residues. CDR1 SGHRS and CDR2 YFSETQ come from the germline V gene. The CDR3 nucleotides read TGCGCCAGCAGCTTGGGCGGGCAGGCCTACGAGCAGTACTTC. Amino acids: CASSLGGQAYEQYF.

This chain joins TRBV15 and TRBJ1-3, with 7 bases that match TRBD1. The germline gives CDR1 LNHNV, CDR2 YYDKDF (reference sequence). Trimming cost V 4 bases and J 4 bases; bases outside gene matches: 1. The CDR3 has 13 amino acids. In nucleotides, the CDR3 is TGTGCCACCAGCACAGGGGGAGGAAACACCATATATTTT. This translates into CATSTGGGNTIYF.

This clone showed up just once. The chain combines TRBV5-1 with TRBJ2-3, with a tentative D call TRBD1 (5 bases). The CDR3 extends over 16 amino acids. Between the trimmed V and J ends, which lost 1 base and 0 bases, there was a span of 12 bases. The V gene's germline CDR1 is SGHRS and CDR2 YFSETQ. The CDR3 DNA is TGCGCCAGCAGCTTGTCGCTGACAGCAAGCACAGATACGCAGTATTTT. It codes for CASSLSLTASTDTQYF.

For this clone: One junction end disagrees with the germline gene, perhaps due to a read error. The chain employs TRBV7-2 and TRBJ2-1; D possibly corresponds to TRBD2 (6 bases). This CDR3 region has 14 residues. Germline CDR1 is SGHTA and CDR2 is FQGNSA. CDR3 sequence: CASRLGGSIDEQFF. The CDR3 DNA reads as TGTGCCAGCAGATTAGGAGGGTCGATCGATGAGCAGTTCTTC.

The J gene is TRBJ2-1, the V gene TRBV27; 10 nucleotides match TRBD2. The germline V gene has CDR1 MNHEY and CDR2 SMNVEV (reference sequence). V lost 4 bases and J lost 7; bases outside the gene matches: 10. This CDR3 comprises 16 residues. The CDR3 loop is CASSSPRLAGVNEQFF. The DNA for the CDR3 is TGTGCCAGCAGTTCCCCCCGGCTAGCGGGAGTAAATGAGCAGTTCTTC.